The T cell receptor beta chain described here comes from a study of T cells in Graves' hyperthyroidism and ophthalmopathy. CDR1 and CDR2 (germline): LNHNV, YYDKDF (reference sequence). Trimming took 2 bases from V and 5 from J; bases not matched to a gene: 2. There are 14 residues in the CDR3. Broader study findings: Researchers report that a 13 V-J model separated ophthalmopathy from stable hyperthyroidism. Ophthalmopathy was predicted by the model a median of approximately 6 months ahead of onset.

Note on this clonotype: Its cognate antigen is unknown.

Amplified TCR beta CDR3 regions derived from RNA transcripts. HTBI primers drove first-round RT-PCR of the TCR CDR3. TCRdb re-analysed the multiplex PCR reads in MiXCR, keeping a single row per CDR3 protein. The sample records a few hundred thousand distinct CDR3 sequences, about 43% being singletons. Patients counted as stable if ophthalmopathy did not develop within 18 months. V is TRBV15 and J is TRBJ2-5; 10 bases match TRBD2. The sequence came from a woman in her late teens or twenties with Graves' hyperthyroidism. Sequencing input: peripheral blood or thyroid tissue (not recorded which). The CDR3 DNA reads TGTGCCACCAGCAGACTTAGCGGGAGGGAGACCCAGTACTTC. Amino acid sequence: CATSRLSGRETQYF.